Listed below are T cell receptor beta chains from one sample, sequenced in a study of vaccination effects on CD4 cells after COVID-19. Assay: immunoSEQ multiplex PCR; the TCRdb copy retains only in-frame clones and omits some. Of about 46,000 clones in the sample, 65% to 75% were seen once. No cognate antigen is known for these TCRs. The sequencing here drew on CD4+ T cells from PBMCs cultured with HCoV-OC43 spike peptides, taken after COVID-19 vaccination. The receptors derive from a human donor who received a COVID-19 vaccine. Each CDR3 is given with its conserved first and last residue. A D gene is named only where the DNA matches it firmly. Some rows mark clone size as missing; the rest say once, few, many or name a class of expanded clone.

size	V	J	D	DNA	CDR3
.	TRBV11-2	TRBJ2-7	.	TGTGCCAGCAGCTTCCTAGGGGGGTTGCTAGCGAAGAACGAGCAGTACTTC	CASSFLGGLLAKNEQYF
.	TRBV19	TRBJ1-1	TRBD1	TGTGCCGTGAGGGGGGACAGGGGACGGGACACTGAAGCTTTCTTT	CAVRGDRGRDTEAFF
.	TRBV18	TRBJ1-1	.	TGTGCCAGCTTAGCAGGGCAGGGTGTGAACACTGAAGCTTTCTTT	CASLAGQGVNTEAFF
few	TRBV6-5	TRBJ1-4	.	TGTGCCAGCTGGGGCAGGGACGCAACTAATGAAAAACTGTTTTTT	CASWGRDATNEKLFF
.	TRBV12-3/TRBV12-4	TRBJ2-3	.	TGTGCCAGCAGGGGATCGGCAGATACGCAGTATTTT	CASRGSADTQYF
.	TRBV19	TRBJ2-3	TRBD1	TGTGCCACCTCAGGACAGGGCTTTGGTACAGATACGCAGTATTTT	CATSGQGFGTDTQYF
.	TRBV30	TRBJ1-1	.	TGTGCCTGGAGTGTTCTCAGGTGGGACACTGAAGCTTTCTTT	CAWSVLRWDTEAFF
few	TRBV9	TRBJ2-7	TRBD2	TGTGCCAGCAGCGTAGTCCCCCTAGCGGGAGGCGGGTACGAGCAGTACTTC	CASSVVPLAGGGYEQYF
.	TRBV18	TRBJ2-3	.	TGTGCCAGCTCACCGTACCCATTACTAGCAGCGGCGGATACGCAGTATTTT	CASSPYPLLAAADTQYF
medium-sized	TRBV5-4	TRBJ1-3	.	TGTGCCAGCAGCACCGGAGGGGGGGCCTCTGGAAACACCATATATTTT	CASSTGGGASGNTIYF
few	TRBV6-6	TRBJ2-1	.	TGTGCCAGCCAAGGCCAGGACAATGAGCAGTTCTTC	CASQGQDNEQFF
.	TRBV10-3	TRBJ1-2	.	TGTGCCATCAGTGAGATTAACTATGGCTACACCTTC	CAISEINYGYTF
.	TRBV5-4	TRBJ1-6	TRBD1	TGTGCCAGCAGTAGTGTGGACAGGGTTAATTCACCCCTCCACTTT	CASSSVDRVNSPLHF
.	TRBV29-1	TRBJ2-5	.	TGCAGCGTTGACAGGGGTAGGGAGACCCAGTACTTC	CSVDRGRETQYF
once	TRBV28	TRBJ1-4	.	TGTGCCAGCAGTTTTAGGCTGAATGAAAAACTGTTTTTT	CASSFRLNEKLFF
few	TRBV15	TRBJ1-2	.	TGTGCCACCAGCCTGTGGGGGGCGGACTATGGCTACACCTTC	CATSLWGADYGYTF
.	TRBV25-1	TRBJ2-3	TRBD1	TGTGCCAGCAGTCGGGACAGGGGGCTCGGAGATACGCAGTATTTT	CASSRDRGLGDTQYF
.	TRBV18	TRBJ2-7	TRBD1	TGTGCCAGCTCAATATCGGGACAGGGGACATACGAGCAGTACTTC	CASSISGQGTYEQYF
.	TRBV6-5	TRBJ2-2	TRBD2	TGTGCCAGCAGGGGACTAGCGACTAACACCGGGGAGCTGTTTTTT	CASRGLATNTGELFF
few	TRBV19	TRBJ2-1	TRBD1	TGTGCCAGTAGGCAACAGGGGGCCGGAGAATACCTCCATGAGCAGTTCTTC	CASRQQGAGEYLHEQFF
.	TRBV6-5	TRBJ2-7	.	TGTGCCAGTAGGGCAGGCGCCCCTGCCGAGCAGTACTTC	CASRAGAPAEQYF
.	TRBV6-5	TRBJ1-2	.	TGTGCCAGCAGGGCGACTGGCTACACCTTC	CASRATGYTF
.	TRBV6-6	TRBJ2-1	.	TGTGCCAGCAGTTACTCGACCGCGACCAATGAGCAGTTCTTC	CASSYSTATNEQFF
.	TRBV5-4	TRBJ2-5	TRBD2	TGTGCCAGCAGCTTGTGGGCGGGGGGGCCGGGGACCCAGTACTTC	CASSLWAGGPGTQYF
.	TRBV5-1	TRBJ1-1	TRBD1	TGCGCCAGCAGCATCGACAGGGCCTCTGAAGCTTTCTTT	CASSIDRASEAFF
.	TRBV2	TRBJ1-4	.	TGTGCCAGCAGTGTGTTTAGTCAGACTAATGAAAAACTGTTTTTT	CASSVFSQTNEKLFF
.	TRBV29-1	TRBJ2-7	TRBD1	TGCAGCGTTGAGACAGGGGTCGACGAGCAGTACTTC	CSVETGVDEQYF
.	TRBV12-3/TRBV12-4	TRBJ2-4	.	TGTGCCAGCAGTTTAGCCAAAAACATTCAGTACTTC	CASSLAKNIQYF
once	TRBV18	TRBJ2-7	TRBD1	TGTGCCAGCTCACCGCCAGGGGGCTTCTACGAGCAGTACTTC	CASSPPGGFYEQYF
once	TRBV6-5	TRBJ1-6	.	TGTGCCAGCAGGAATGGGCAGGGAAATTCACCCCTCCACTTT	CASRNGQGNSPLHF
.	TRBV3-1/TRBV3-2	TRBJ2-1	TRBD1	TGTGCCAGCAGCCCGACAGGGACCGGCAATGAGCAGTTCTTC	CASSPTGTGNEQFF
.	TRBV27	TRBJ1-6	.	TGTGCCAGCAGTTTACCCAGGACAGATTCACCCCTCCACTTT	CASSLPRTDSPLHF
few	TRBV5-8	TRBJ1-2	.	TGTGCCAGCAGCTTGCGTCAGGCGCGCTATGGCTACACCTTC	CASSLRQARYGYTF
.	TRBV12-3/TRBV12-4	TRBJ2-7	.	TGTGCCAGCAGTCCAGACAGGTACGAGCAGTACTTC	CASSPDRYEQYF
.	TRBV5-1	TRBJ2-1	TRBD1	TGCGCCAGCAGCTTGTCACAGGGGGTCCATGAGCAGTTCTTC	CASSLSQGVHEQFF
few	TRBV5-4	TRBJ2-7	.	TGTGCCAGCAGCTTGGTATCAGGTGACGACGAGCAGTACTTC	CASSLVSGDDEQYF
.	TRBV6-6	TRBJ2-7	TRBD1	TGTGCCAGCAGTTACCGACAGGGGGCTGCGGCCTACGAGCAGTACTTC	CASSYRQGAAAYEQYF
few	TRBV5-1	TRBJ2-3	.	TGCGCCAGCAGCTATTCAGGGACTGCAGGTACAGATACGCAGTATTTT	CASSYSGTAGTDTQYF
.	TRBV4-1	TRBJ1-4	TRBD1	TGCGCCAGCAGAGCCAAGAGGACAGGGGGAAGGGAGGAGGAAAAACTGTTTTTT	CASRAKRTGGREEEKLFF
once	TRBV28	TRBJ1-3	TRBD1	TGTGCCAGCAGTCGAGGGACAGGTTGGCATATTCTCTCTGGAAACACCATATATTTT	CASSRGTGWHILSGNTIYF
.	TRBV6-5	TRBJ1-1	.	TGTGCCAGCACCCTAGACAGGAGCGTGAATGCTTTCTTT	CASTLDRSVNAFF
.	TRBV6-6	TRBJ2-7	TRBD1	TGTGCCAGCAGGCCCCAGACAGGGGCCTACGAGCAGTACTTC	CASRPQTGAYEQYF
.	TRBV30	TRBJ1-6	.	TGTGCCTGGGCCGCAGGAGGCAGGCCTTCACCCCTCCACTTT	CAWAAGGRPSPLHF
.	TRBV2	TRBJ1-5	.	TGTGCCAGCAGTGGGGCAGGGGGCAATCAGCCCCAGCATTTT	CASSGAGGNQPQHF
few	TRBV5-1	TRBJ2-7	.	TGCGCCAGCAGCTTGGAAGTTGCCGCTAGGTCCGAGCAGTACTTC	CASSLEVAARSEQYF
few	TRBV12-3/TRBV12-4	TRBJ1-2	TRBD1	TGTGCCAGCAGCCGGACAGGGGAAGGCTACACCTTC	CASSRTGEGYTF
.	TRBV5-6	TRBJ1-1	.	TGTGCCAGCAGCTTTGGGGTAGGAAACACTGAAGCTTTCTTT	CASSFGVGNTEAFF
few	TRBV5-1	TRBJ1-3	.	TGCGCCAGCAGCTTGGTTCCCTCTGGAAACACCATATATTTT	CASSLVPSGNTIYF
.	TRBV6-5	TRBJ1-2	.	TGTGCCAGCAGCTCCACAGGTCCTTATGGCTACACCTTC	CASSSTGPYGYTF
.	TRBV7-6	TRBJ1-3	.	TGTGCCAGCAGCTTACTTGCGGGCTCTGGAAACACCATATATTTT	CASSLLAGSGNTIYF
.	TRBV6-5	TRBJ1-3	.	TGTGCCAGCAGTTACTCGCCCACGAATACTGGAAACACCATATATTTT	CASSYSPTNTGNTIYF
.	TRBV6-6	TRBJ1-3	.	TGTGCCAGCACCACACCCTCTGGAAACACCATATATTTT	CASTTPSGNTIYF
.	TRBV5-5	TRBJ2-5	TRBD1	TGTGCCAGCAGCTTACAGACAGGGAATTTTGGGGAGACCCAGTACTTC	CASSLQTGNFGETQYF
.	TRBV19	TRBJ1-3	TRBD1	TGTGCCAGTAGTATCCGCTCCAGGGGGCTTGGTGGAAACACCATATATTTT	CASSIRSRGLGGNTIYF
few	TRBV5-1	TRBJ1-5	.	TGCGCCAGCAGCCCTGGTCAACTTAATCAGCCCCAGCATTTT	CASSPGQLNQPQHF
.	TRBV27	TRBJ2-7	.	TGTGCCAGCAGTTTATTTGTGGGTCCCTACGAGCAGTACTTC	CASSLFVGPYEQYF
.	TRBV6-6	TRBJ1-1	.	TGTGCCAGCAGTTACACCAAAGCGGGAAACACTGAAGCTTTCTTT	CASSYTKAGNTEAFF